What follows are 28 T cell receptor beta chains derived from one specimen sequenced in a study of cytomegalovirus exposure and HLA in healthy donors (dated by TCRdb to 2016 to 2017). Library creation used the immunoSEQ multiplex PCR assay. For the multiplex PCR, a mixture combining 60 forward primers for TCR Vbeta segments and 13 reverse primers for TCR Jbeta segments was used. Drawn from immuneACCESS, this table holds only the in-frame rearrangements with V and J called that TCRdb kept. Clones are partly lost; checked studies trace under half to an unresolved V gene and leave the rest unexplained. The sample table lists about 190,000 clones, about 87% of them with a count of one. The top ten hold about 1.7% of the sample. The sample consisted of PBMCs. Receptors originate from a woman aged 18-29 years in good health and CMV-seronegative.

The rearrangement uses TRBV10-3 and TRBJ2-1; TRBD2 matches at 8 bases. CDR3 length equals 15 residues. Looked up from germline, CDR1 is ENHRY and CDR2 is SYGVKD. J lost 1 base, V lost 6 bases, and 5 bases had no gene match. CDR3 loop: CAIRSGSGSYNEQFF. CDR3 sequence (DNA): TGTGCCATCAGGAGCGGGAGTGGGTCCTACAATGAGCAGTTCTTC.

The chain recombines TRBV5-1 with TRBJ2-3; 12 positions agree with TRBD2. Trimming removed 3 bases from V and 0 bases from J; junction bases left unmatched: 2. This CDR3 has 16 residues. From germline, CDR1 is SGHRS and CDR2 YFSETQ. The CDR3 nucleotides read TGCGCCAGCAGCTCCGGGACTAGCGGGAGCACAGATACGCAGTATTTT. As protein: CASSSGTSGSTDTQYF.

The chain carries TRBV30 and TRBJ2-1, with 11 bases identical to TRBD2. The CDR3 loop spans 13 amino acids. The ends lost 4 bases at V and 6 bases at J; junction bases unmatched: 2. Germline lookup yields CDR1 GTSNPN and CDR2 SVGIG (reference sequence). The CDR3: CAWKLAGVNEQFF. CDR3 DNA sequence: TGTGCCTGGAAACTAGCGGGAGTCAATGAGCAGTTCTTC.

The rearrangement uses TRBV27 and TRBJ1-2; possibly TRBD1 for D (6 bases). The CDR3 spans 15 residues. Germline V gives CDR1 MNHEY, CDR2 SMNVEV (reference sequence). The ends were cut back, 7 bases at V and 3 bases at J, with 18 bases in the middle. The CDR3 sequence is CASKFLIGGDYGYTF. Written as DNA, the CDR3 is TGTGCCAGCAAATTCCTTATAGGGGGAGACTATGGCTACACCTTC.

Here the CDR3 DNA reads TGTGCCAGTAGTATGAGAGGCACAGATACGCAGTATTTT. This encodes CASSMRGTDTQYF. V usage is TRBV19 and J usage is TRBJ2-3; no firm D call. CDR3 length: 13 amino acids. V was clipped by 3 bases and J by 1 base, with 5 bases between them. Germline V lookup: CDR1 LNHDA, CDR2 SQIVND (reference sequence).

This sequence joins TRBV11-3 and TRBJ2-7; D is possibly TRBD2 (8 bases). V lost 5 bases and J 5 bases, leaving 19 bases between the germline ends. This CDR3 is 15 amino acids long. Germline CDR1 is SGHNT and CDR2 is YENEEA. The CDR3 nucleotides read TGTGCCAGCAGCCTCGGGAGGGAGGGGGCCGACGAGCAGTACTTC. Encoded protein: CASSLGREGADEQYF.

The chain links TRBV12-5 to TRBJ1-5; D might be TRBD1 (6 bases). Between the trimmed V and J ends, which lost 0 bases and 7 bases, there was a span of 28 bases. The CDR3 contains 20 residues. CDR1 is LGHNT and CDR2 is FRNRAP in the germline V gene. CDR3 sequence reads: CASGLVVGGRDHWTSQPQHF. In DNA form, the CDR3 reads TGTGCTAGTGGTTTGGTGGTAGGGGGTAGGGACCACTGGACCTCACAGCCCCAGCATTTT. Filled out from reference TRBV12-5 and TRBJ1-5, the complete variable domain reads DARVTQTPRHKVTEMGQEVTMRCQPILGHNTVFWYRQTMMQGLELLAYFRNRAPLDDSGMPKDRFSAEMPDATLATLKIQPSEPRDSAVYFCASGLVVGGRDHWTSQPQHFGDGTRLSIL.

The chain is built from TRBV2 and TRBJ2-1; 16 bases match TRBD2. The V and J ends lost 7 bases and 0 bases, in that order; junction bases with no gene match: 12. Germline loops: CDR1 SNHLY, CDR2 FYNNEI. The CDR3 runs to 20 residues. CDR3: CASIPGGLAGGKHSYNEQFF. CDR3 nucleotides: TGTGCCAGCATCCCAGGGGGACTAGCGGGAGGGAAACACTCCTACAATGAGCAGTTCTTC.

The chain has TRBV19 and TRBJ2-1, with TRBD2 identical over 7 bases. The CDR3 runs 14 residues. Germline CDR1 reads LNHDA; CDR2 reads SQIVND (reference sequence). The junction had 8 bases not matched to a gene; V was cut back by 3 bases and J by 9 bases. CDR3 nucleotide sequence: TGTGCCAGTAGTATTACTAGCGCCATTGTTGAGCAGTTCTTC. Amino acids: CASSITSAIVEQFF.

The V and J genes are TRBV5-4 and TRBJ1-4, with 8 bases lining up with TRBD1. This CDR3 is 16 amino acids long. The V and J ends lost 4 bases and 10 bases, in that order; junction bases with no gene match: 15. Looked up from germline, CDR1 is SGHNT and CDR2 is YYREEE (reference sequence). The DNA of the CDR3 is TGTGCCAGCAGCCCCCCAGGGGACAGGAAAAGAGGAAAACTGTTTTTT. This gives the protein CASSPPGDRKRGKLFF.

The CDR3 loop is CASSLGAGTGVHEQYF. The CDR3 DNA follows: TGTGCCAGCAGTTTGGGGGCCGGGACAGGGGTCCACGAGCAGTACTTC. The chain joins TRBV27 to TRBJ2-7; 10 bases map to TRBD1. Germline V lookup: CDR1 MNHEY, CDR2 SMNVEV (reference sequence). Germline trimming cut 3 bases from V and 5 bases from J; bases unmatched to any gene: 10. The CDR3 has 16 amino acids.

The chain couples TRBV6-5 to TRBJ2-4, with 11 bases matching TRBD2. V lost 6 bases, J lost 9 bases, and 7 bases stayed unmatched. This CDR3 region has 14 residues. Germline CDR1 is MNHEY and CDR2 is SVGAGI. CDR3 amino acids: CASRTLAGGGIQYF. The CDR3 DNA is TGTGCCAGCAGAACTCTAGCGGGGGGCGGCATTCAGTACTTC.

The CDR3: CASSPKTGAGNTIYF. The CDR3 nucleotides are TGTGCCAGCTCACCTAAAACAGGGGCTGGAAACACCATATATTTT. The J gene is TRBJ1-3, the V gene TRBV18, with 7 bases matching TRBD1. The CDR3 loop spans 15 amino acids. CDR1 is KGHSH, CDR2 LQKENI, per germline. With 3 bases clipped from V and 2 bases from J, the junction kept 4 bases outside the gene matches.

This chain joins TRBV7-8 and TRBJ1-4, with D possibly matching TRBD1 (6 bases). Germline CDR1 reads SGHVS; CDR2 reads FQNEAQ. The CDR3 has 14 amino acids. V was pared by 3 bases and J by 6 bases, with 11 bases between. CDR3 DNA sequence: TGTGCCAGCAGCTTCTTCAGGGGCGATGAAAAACTGTTTTTT. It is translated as CASSFFRGDEKLFF.

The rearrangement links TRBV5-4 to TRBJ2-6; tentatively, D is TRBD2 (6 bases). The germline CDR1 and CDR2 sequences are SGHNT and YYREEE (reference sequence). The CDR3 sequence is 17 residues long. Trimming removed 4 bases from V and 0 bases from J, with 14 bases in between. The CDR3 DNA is TGTGCCAGCAGCCGGGACTTTCCGGTCTCTGGGGCCAACGTCCTGACTTTC. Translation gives CASSRDFPVSGANVLTF.

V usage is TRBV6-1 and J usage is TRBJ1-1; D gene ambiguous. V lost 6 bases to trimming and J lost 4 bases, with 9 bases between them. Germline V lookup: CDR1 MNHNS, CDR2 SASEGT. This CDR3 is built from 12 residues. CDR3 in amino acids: CASSSVGTEAFF. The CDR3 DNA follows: TGTGCCAGCAGCTCGGTCGGCACTGAAGCTTTCTTT.

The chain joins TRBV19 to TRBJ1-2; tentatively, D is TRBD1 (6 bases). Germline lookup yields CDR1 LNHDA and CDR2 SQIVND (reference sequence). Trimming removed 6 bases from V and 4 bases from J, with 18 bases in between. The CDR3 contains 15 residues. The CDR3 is CASRPILDSPYGYTF. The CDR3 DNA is TGTGCCAGTAGACCTATCTTGGACAGTCCCTATGGCTACACCTTC.

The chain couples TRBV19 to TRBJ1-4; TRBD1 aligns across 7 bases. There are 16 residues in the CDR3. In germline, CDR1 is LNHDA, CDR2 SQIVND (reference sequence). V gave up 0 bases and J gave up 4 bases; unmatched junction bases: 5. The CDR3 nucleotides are TGTGCCAGTAGTATAGATTGGACAGGAGATAATGAAAAACTGTTTTTT. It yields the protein CASSIDWTGDNEKLFF.

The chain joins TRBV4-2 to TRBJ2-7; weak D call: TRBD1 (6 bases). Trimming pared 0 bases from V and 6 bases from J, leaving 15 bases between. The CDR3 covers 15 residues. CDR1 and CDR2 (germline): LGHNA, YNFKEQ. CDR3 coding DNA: TGTGCCAGCAGCCAAGATCTGGACAGTTTCGGCGAGCAGTACTTC. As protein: CASSQDLDSFGEQYF.

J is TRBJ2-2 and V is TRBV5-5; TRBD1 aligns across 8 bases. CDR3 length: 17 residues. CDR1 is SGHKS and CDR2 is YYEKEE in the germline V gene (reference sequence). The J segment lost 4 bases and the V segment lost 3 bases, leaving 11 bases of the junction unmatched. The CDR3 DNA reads TGTGCCAGCAGCTGGGGGCAGGGGGCAATGGGCACCGGGGAGCTGTTTTTT. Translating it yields CASSWGQGAMGTGELFF.

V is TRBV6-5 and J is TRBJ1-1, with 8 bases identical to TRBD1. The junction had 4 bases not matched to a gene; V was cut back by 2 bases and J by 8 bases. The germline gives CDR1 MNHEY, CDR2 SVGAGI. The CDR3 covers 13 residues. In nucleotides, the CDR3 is TGTGCCAGCAGTTACACTAACAGGGGGGAAGCTTTCTTT. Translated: CASSYTNRGEAFF.

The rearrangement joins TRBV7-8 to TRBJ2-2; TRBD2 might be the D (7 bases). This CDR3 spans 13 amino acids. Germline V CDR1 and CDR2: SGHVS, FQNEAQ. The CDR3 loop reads CAAGARWAGELFF. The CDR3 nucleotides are TGTGCGGCGGGGGCGCGATGGGCCGGGGAGCTGTTTTTT.

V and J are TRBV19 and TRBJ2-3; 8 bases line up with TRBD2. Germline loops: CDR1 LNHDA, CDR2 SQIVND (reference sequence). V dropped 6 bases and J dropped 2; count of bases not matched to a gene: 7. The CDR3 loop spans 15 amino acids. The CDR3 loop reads CASREASGLTDTQYF. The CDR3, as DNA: TGTGCCAGTAGGGAGGCTAGCGGGCTCACAGATACGCAGTATTTT.

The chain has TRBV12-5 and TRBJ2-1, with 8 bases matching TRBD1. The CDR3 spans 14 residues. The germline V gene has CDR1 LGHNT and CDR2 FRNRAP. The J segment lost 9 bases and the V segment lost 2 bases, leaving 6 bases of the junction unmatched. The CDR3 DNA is TGTGCTAGTGGTTTGTTGACAGGGGATGGTGAGCAGTTCTTC. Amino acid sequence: CASGLLTGDGEQFF.

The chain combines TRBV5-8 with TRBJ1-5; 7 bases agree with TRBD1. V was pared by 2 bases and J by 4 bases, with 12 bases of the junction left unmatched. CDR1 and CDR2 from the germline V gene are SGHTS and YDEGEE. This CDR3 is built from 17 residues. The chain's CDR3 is CASSLGGGVGGNQPQHF. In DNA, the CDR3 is TGTGCCAGCAGCTTAGGAGGGGGCGTAGGTGGAAATCAGCCCCAGCATTTT.

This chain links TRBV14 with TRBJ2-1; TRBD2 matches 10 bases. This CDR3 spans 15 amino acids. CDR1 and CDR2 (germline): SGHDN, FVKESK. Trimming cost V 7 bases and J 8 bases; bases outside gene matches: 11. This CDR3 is CASTSVGTSVDEQFF. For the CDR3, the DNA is TGTGCCAGCACCTCTGTAGGGACTAGCGTCGATGAGCAGTTCTTC.

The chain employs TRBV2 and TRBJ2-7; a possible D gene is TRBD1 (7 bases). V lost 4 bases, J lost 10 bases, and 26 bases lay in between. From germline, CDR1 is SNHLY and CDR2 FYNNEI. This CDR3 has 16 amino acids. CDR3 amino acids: CASSAGGTDEVATQYF. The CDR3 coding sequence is TGTGCCAGCAGTGCAGGGGGGACAGACGAAGTCGCTACCCAGTACTTC.

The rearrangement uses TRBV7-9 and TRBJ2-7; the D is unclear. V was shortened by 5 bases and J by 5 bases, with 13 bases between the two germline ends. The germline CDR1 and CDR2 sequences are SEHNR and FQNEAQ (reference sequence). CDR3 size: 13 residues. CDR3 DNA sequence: TGTGCCAGCAGCGTCCCGGTGAGCGACGAGCAGTACTTC. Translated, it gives CASSVPVSDEQYF.